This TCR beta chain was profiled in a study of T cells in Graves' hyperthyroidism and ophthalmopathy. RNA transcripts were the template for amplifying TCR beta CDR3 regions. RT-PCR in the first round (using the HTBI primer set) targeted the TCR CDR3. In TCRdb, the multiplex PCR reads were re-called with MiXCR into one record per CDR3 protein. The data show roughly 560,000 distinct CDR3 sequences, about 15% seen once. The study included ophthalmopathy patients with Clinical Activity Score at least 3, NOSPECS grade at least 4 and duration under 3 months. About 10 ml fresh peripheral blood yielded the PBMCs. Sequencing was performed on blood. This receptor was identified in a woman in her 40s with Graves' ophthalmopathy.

The CDR3 region is CASSSFSGTGPYEQYF. The CDR3 coding sequence is TGTGCCAGCAGTTCGTTCTCCGGGACAGGGCCCTACGAGCAGTACTTC. The J gene is TRBJ2-7, the V gene TRBV12-3 or TRBV12-4, with TRBD1 matching over 9 bases. V gave up 4 bases and J gave up 2 bases; unmatched junction bases: 9. The CDR3 length is 16 residues.